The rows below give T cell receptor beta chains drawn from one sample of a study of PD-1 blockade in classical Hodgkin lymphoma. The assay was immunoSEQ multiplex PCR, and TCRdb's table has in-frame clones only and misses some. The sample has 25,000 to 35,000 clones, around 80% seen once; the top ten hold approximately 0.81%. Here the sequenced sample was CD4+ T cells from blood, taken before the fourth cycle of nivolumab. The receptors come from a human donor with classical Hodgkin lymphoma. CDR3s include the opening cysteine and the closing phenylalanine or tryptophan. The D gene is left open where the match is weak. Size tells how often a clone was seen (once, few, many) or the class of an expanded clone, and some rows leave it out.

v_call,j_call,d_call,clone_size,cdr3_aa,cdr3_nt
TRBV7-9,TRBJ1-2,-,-,CASSLADYGYTF,TGTGCCAGCAGCTTAGCTGACTATGGCTACACCTTC
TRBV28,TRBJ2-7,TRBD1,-,CASSPPGQDYEQYF,TGTGCCAGCAGCCCACCGGGACAGGACTACGAGCAGTACTTC
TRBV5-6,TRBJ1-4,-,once,CASSLAGANEKLFF,TGTGCCAGCAGCTTGGCAGGAGCTAATGAAAAACTGTTTTTT
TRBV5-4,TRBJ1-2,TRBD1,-,CASSLDKGAPGYTF,TGTGCCAGCAGCTTGGATAAGGGGGCGCCAGGCTACACCTTC
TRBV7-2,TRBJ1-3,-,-,CASSLAGGGNTIYF,TGTGCCAGCAGCTTAGCAGGGGGGGGAAACACCATATATTTT
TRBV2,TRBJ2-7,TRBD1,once,CASQKRIRGQDEQYF,TGTGCCAGCCAAAAGAGAATCAGGGGGCAGGACGAGCAGTACTTC
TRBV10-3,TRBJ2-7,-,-,CAISAGQVAYEQYF,TGTGCCATCAGTGCAGGACAAGTCGCCTACGAGCAGTACTTC
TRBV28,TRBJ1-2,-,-,CASSLWGRGTRGGYTF,TGTGCCAGCAGTTTATGGGGTCGGGGGACCAGGGGTGGCTACACCTTC
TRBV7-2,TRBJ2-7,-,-,CASSPRTVWGSLEQYF,TGTGCCAGCAGCCCCCGGACAGTATGGGGAAGTCTCGAGCAGTACTTC
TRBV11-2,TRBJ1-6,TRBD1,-,CASSPVDRDESPLHF,TGTGCCAGCAGCCCAGTGGACAGGGATGAGTCACCCCTCCACTTT
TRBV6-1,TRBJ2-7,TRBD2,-,CAGALAGSYEQYF,TGTGCCGGGGCGCTAGCGGGATCCTACGAGCAGTACTTC
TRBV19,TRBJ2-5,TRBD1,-,CASSGQGGETQYF,TGTGCCAGTAGTGGACAGGGAGGAGAGACCCAGTACTTC
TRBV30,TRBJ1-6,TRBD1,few,CALEGQAGSPLHF,TGTGCCTTGGAGGGACAGGCGGGTTCACCCCTCCACTTT
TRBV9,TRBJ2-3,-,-,CASSVDLRQFTDTQYF,TGTGCCAGCAGCGTAGATTTGAGGCAGTTCACAGATACGCAGTATTTT
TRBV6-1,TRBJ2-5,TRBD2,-,CASSELTGGSGTQYF,TGTGCCAGCAGTGAACTAACCGGGGGGAGTGGGACCCAGTACTTC
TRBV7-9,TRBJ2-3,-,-,CASSPVGVGTDTQYF,TGTGCCAGCAGCCCCGTGGGGGTTGGCACAGATACGCAGTATTTT
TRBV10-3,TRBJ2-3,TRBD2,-,CAISAGGDTDTQYF,TGTGCCATCAGTGCTGGGGGGGACACAGATACGCAGTATTTT
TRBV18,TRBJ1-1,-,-,CASSSGQHNGAFF,TGTGCCAGCTCATCGGGACAACATAACGGAGCTTTCTTT
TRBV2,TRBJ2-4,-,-,CASSEGRERTKNIQYF,TGTGCCAGCAGTGAAGGGAGGGAAAGGACCAAAAACATTCAGTACTTC
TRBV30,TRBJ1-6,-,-,CAWSPALGAGSPLHF,TGTGCCTGGAGTCCAGCCTTGGGCGCGGGTTCACCCCTCCACTTT
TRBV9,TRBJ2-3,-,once,CASSDLGTPGFTDTQYF,TGTGCCAGCAGCGACTTAGGGACTCCTGGGTTCACAGATACGCAGTATTTT
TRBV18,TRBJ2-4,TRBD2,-,CASSPPGLADTIQYF,TGTGCCAGCTCACCTCCGGGACTAGCAGATACTATTCAGTACTTC
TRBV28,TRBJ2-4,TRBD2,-,CASSSLTSGGAAKNIQYF,TGTGCCAGCAGTTCCCTAACTAGCGGGGGGGCGGCCAAAAACATTCAGTACTTC
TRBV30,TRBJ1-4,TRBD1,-,CAWRGGRQGGEKLFF,TGTGCCTGGAGGGGGGGGCGACAGGGAGGTGAAAAACTGTTTTTT
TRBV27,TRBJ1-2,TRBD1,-,CASSSEGAQTYGYTF,TGTGCCAGCAGTTCGGAGGGGGCGCAGACCTATGGCTACACCTTC
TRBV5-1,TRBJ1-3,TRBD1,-,CASSLEEQGASGNTIYF,TGCGCCAGCAGCCTGGAGGAGCAGGGGGCATCTGGAAACACCATATATTTT
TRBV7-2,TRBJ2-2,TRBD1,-,CASSLKTGSTGELFF,TGTGCCAGCAGCCTAAAGACAGGGAGCACCGGGGAGCTGTTTTTT
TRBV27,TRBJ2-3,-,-,CASTGRSTDTQYF,TGTGCCAGCACCGGGCGGAGCACAGATACGCAGTATTTT
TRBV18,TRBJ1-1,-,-,CASSPFPGNTEAFF,TGTGCCAGCTCGCCATTCCCGGGCAACACTGAAGCTTTCTTT
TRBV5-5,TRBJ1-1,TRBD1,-,CASSPETGGKHHTEAFF,TGTGCCAGCAGCCCTGAGACAGGGGGCAAGCATCACACTGAAGCTTTCTTT
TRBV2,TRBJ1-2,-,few,CASRDRLYGYTF,TGTGCCAGCAGGGACAGACTCTATGGCTACACCTTC
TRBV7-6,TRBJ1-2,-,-,CASSLVQVSGPNYGYTF,TGTGCCAGCAGCCTAGTACAGGTTTCGGGACCTAACTATGGCTACACCTTC
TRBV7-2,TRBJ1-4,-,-,CASSLQGSHSEKLFF,TGTGCCAGCAGTTTACAGGGATCTCACTCTGAAAAACTGTTTTTT
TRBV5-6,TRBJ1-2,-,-,CASSLSGSYGYTF,TGTGCCAGCAGCTTGTCAGGGTCTTATGGCTACACCTTC
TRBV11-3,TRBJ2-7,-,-,CASSLAGAYEQYF,TGTGCCAGCAGCTTAGCGGGGGCCTACGAGCAGTACTTC
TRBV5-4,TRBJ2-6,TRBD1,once,CASSAGQVSSGANVLTF,TGTGCCAGCAGCGCGGGACAGGTTAGCTCTGGGGCCAACGTCCTGACTTTC
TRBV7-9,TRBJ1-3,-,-,CASRGWRTSGNTIYF,TGTGCCAGCAGAGGCTGGCGGACTTCTGGAAACACCATATATTTT
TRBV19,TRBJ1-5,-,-,CATTLTDYSNQPQHF,TGTGCCACCACCCTAACAGATTATAGCAATCAGCCCCAGCATTTT
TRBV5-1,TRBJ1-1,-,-,CASSLEAATEAFF,TGCGCCAGCAGCTTGGAAGCAGCGACTGAAGCTTTCTTT
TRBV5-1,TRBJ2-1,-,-,CASSLEGGNEQFF,TGCGCCAGCAGCTTGGAGGGAGGCAATGAGCAGTTCTTC
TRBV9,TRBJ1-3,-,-,CASSVRPGAGNTIYF,TGTGCCAGCAGCGTAAGGCCAGGGGCTGGAAACACCATATATTTT
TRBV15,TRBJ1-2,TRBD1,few,CATSSGDRAYGYTF,TGTGCCACCAGCTCGGGGGACAGGGCTTATGGCTACACCTTC
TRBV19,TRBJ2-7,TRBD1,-,CASSSSRQGYEQYF,TGTGCCAGTAGTTCCTCAAGACAGGGCTACGAGCAGTACTTC
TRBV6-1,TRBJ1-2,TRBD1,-,CASSVDRGDYGYTF,TGTGCCAGCTCAGTGGACAGGGGCGACTATGGCTACACCTTC
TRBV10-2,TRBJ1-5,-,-,CASARVNQPQHF,TGCGCCAGCGCGAGGGTCAATCAGCCCCAGCATTTT
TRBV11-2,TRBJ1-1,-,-,CASRGLPLVTEAFF,TGTGCCAGCAGAGGTTTGCCCCTGGTTACTGAAGCTTTCTTT
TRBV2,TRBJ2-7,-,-,CASSVVREVNEQYF,TGTGCCAGCAGCGTCGTCAGGGAAGTCAACGAGCAGTACTTC
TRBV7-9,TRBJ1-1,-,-,CASSLMGGDTEAFF,TGTGCCAGCAGCCTTATGGGAGGGGACACTGAAGCTTTCTTT
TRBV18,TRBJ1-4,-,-,CASSPLGDGEKLFF,TGTGCCAGCTCACCGTTGGGCGATGGGGAAAAACTGTTTTTT
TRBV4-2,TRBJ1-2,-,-,CASSQELRANYGYTF,TGTGCCAGCAGCCAAGAACTCCGTGCTAACTATGGCTACACCTTC
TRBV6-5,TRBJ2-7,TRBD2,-,CASSKTGTSFYEQYF,TGTGCCAGCAGCAAAACCGGGACTAGCTTCTACGAGCAGTACTTC
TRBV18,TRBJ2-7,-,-,CASSPNSYEQYF,TGTGCCAGCTCACCAAATTCCTACGAGCAGTACTTC
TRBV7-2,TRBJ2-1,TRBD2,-,CASSRSSGDNEQFF,TGTGCCAGCAGCCGGAGTAGCGGGGACAATGAGCAGTTCTTC